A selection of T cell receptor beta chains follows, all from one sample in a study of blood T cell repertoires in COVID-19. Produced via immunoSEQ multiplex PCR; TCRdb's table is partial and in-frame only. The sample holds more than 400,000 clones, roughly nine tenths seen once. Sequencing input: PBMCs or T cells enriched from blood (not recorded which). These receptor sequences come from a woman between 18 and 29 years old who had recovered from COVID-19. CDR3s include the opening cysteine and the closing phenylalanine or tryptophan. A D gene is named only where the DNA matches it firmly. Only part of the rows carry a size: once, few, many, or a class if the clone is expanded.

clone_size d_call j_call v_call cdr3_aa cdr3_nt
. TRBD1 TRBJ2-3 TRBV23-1 CASSQSQGQGSTLSTDTQYF TGCGCCAGCAGTCAATCGCAGGGACAGGGATCTACTCTTTCCACAGATACGCAGTATTTT
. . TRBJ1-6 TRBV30 CAWSLSGNSPLHF TGTGCCTGGAGTCTTTCAGGGAATTCACCCCTCCACTTT
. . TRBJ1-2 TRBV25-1 CASSGVDRANYGYTF TGTGCCAGCAGTGGAGTGGACAGAGCTAACTATGGCTACACCTTC
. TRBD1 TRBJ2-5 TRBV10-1 CASSEPGTGSEETQYF TGCGCCAGCAGTGAACCCGGGACAGGGTCAGAAGAGACCCAGTACTTC
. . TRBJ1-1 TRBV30 CAWSVDRLGAFF TGTGCCTGGAGTGTTGACAGGCTCGGAGCTTTCTTT
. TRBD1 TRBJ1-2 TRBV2 CASSGTTGTNYGYTF TGTGCCAGCAGTGGAACGACAGGGACTAACTATGGCTACACCTTC
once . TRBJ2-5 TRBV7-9 CASSPEAPETQYF TGTGCCAGCAGCCCGGAGGCTCCGGAGACCCAGTACTTC
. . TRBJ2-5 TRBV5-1 CASSLKTAQETQYF TGCGCCAGCAGCTTGAAAACAGCCCAAGAGACCCAGTACTTC
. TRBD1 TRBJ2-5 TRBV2 CASSFDRVSKETQYF TGTGCCAGCAGTTTTGACAGGGTGTCTAAAGAGACCCAGTACTTC
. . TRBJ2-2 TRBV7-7 CASSPDIAGELFF TGTGCCAGCAGTCCAGACATCGCCGGGGAGCTGTTTTTT
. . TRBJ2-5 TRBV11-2 CASSAGSQETQYF TGTGCCAGCAGCGCCGGGTCTCAAGAGACCCAGTACTTC
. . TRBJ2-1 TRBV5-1 CASFLYNEQFF TGCGCCAGCTTCCTTTACAATGAGCAGTTCTTC
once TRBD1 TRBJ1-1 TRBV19 CASRQGRGTEAFF TGTGCCAGCAGACAGGGGCGGGGAACTGAAGCTTTCTTT
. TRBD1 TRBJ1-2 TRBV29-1 CSVERTGAGGYTF TGCAGCGTTGAACGGACAGGGGCGGGAGGCTACACCTTC
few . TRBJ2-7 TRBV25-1 CASSEYDDSYEQYF TGTGCCAGCAGTGAATATGATGACAGCTACGAGCAGTACTTC
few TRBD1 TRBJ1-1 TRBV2 CASKRDSENTEAFF TGTGCCAGCAAAAGGGACAGCGAAAACACTGAAGCTTTCTTT
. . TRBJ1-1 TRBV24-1 CATSDPGTEAFF TGTGCCACCAGTGATCCAGGTACTGAAGCTTTCTTT
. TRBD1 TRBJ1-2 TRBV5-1 CASSQDRHGYTF TGCGCCAGCAGCCAGGACAGGCATGGCTACACCTTC
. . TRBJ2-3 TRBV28 CASRATGTDTQYF TGTGCCAGCAGAGCCACAGGGACAGATACGCAGTATTTT
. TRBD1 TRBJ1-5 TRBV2 CASSEWAAGTGINQPQHF TGTGCCAGCAGTGAATGGGCAGCCGGGACAGGGATCAATCAGCCCCAGCATTTT
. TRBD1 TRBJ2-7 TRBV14 CASSQGQGPFKQYF TGTGCCAGCAGCCAAGGACAGGGGCCTTTCAAGCAGTACTTC
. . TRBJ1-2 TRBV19 CASREGNAGYTF TGTGCCAGTAGGGAGGGTAACGCTGGCTACACCTTC
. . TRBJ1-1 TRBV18 CASSLMAVEAFF TGTGCCAGCTCACTGATGGCCGTCGAAGCTTTCTTT
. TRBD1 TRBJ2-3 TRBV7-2 CASSFRDRGDTDTQYF TGTGCCAGCAGCTTTCGGGACAGGGGGGATACAGATACGCAGTATTTT
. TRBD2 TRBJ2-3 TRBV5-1 CASSFRGSGVDTQYF TGCGCCAGCAGCTTCCGGGGTAGCGGGGTAGATACGCAGTATTTT